This record concerns one T cell receptor beta chain sequence. Sequencing was performed with immunoSEQ multiplex PCR; in TCRdb, only in-frame clones are kept and a portion is missing. The table has 85,000 to 90,000 clones, under 95% seen once. This entry belongs to a study of technical replicates of blood from a handful of donors. V shed 2 bases and J shed 8 bases, with 12 bases lying between them. There are 13 residues in the CDR3. CDR1 is SEHNR, CDR2 FQNEAQ, per germline (reference sequence). The chain has TRBV7-9 and TRBJ1-1, with D unresolved. The sequencing input was T cells isolated from PBMCs. The source is a human donor in good health. CDR3 residues: CASSLYAQEEAFF. The CDR3 DNA sequence: TGTGCCAGCAGCTTATATGCTCAAGAGGAAGCTTTCTTT.